This TCR beta chain was retrieved from a study of T cells in Graves' hyperthyroidism and ophthalmopathy (dated by TCRdb to between 2018 and 2021). The study in broad terms: Peripheral blood was collected at initial diagnosis, before any treatment. TCR V-J signatures able to tell the groups apart were searched for in a discovery cohort of 100 patients, of whom more than 40 had Graves' ophthalmopathy and about 55 had stable Graves' hyperthyroidism. Whether ophthalmopathy could be predicted prospectively was tested in an independent validation cohort made up of under 20 hyperthyroidism patients plus 17 patients who later progressed to ophthalmopathy. The 100 discovery patients were randomly split 7:3 into training and test sets. Thyroid tissue and blood T-cell repertoires from over 5 Graves' hyperthyroidism patients were also compared in the study. Following sampling, methimazole starting at 30 mg daily was given to hyperthyroidism patients, and high-dose intravenous methylprednisolone was given to ophthalmopathy patients. The paper reports TCR Vbeta CDR3 sequencing of some 140 peripheral blood samples: around 41 ophthalmopathy, fewer than 80 hyperthyroidism and approximately 17 progressor patients.

This clonotype was recorded many times. There is no known antigen for this receptor. Qualities for individual bases were not recorded, and no much larger clone is one base off. For this chain, trimming is 0 bases at the V end and 6 bases at the J end, and the number of junction bases without a gene match is 1. The CDR3 contains 13 residues, cysteine and phenylalanine counted. The entry retains the CDR3 DNA only, 39 bases that are in frame from base 1. Reading the germline V gene gives CDR1 SGHRS and CDR2 YFSETQ. Amplification of TCR beta CDR3 regions was carried out from RNA transcripts. The TCR CDR3 was subjected to a first round of RT-PCR using the HTBI primer set and the Qiagen OneStep RT-PCR kit. Libraries were constructed in a second round of multiplex PCR, after which size selection and purification were carried out. Libraries were sequenced paired-end with 100 bp reads on an Illumina HiSeq2000. Per the source publication's procedure: SOAPnuke was used to process the raw data, with reads discarded if the reads contained adapters or uncalled bases, had a mean Phred below 15, or lacked an exact constant-primer or identifier match. High-quality paired reads were merged using COPE v1.2.5, and each unique nucleotide sequence was defined as a clonotype. Clonotypes were aligned to IMGT TRBV, TRBD and TRBJ reference segments using MiTCR v1.1. The analysis included only V-J combinations with a frequency above 0.0001, which together covered roughly 99% of the repertoires. A TCS score was defined as the ratio of F50 (clonal expansion) to E x V (chaos), with BLOSUM62-based TCRdist applied between CDR3 peptides within each V-J. Welch's t-statistics and random forest reduced 500 to 550 V-J features to around 14, which were used in a naive Bayes classifier (R e1071). Clones were called with MiXCR by TCRdb after fastp trimmed the public reads at Q25, and only in-frame beta chains were retained. Entries are consolidated by CDR3 protein sequence, retaining the most common genes and DNA. TCRdb, not the original authors, processed these V and J calls. Counted in this sample were about 520,000 distinct CDR3 sequences; about 20% of them appeared once. Together, the top ten hold about 26% of the sample.

Stable Graves' hyperthyroidism was defined as the absence of progression to ophthalmopathy over 18 months of follow-up. Hyperthyroidism patients were newly diagnosed, with disease duration under 2 months, and aged 18 to 65 years. Exclusion was applied to patients with uncontrolled infections, other autoimmune diseases, pregnancy or lactation. Diagnoses were based on clinical symptoms, serum thyroxine and TRAb, thyroid ultrasound and orbital computed tomography. PBMCs were separated from over 9 ml of fresh peripheral blood using Ficoll-Paque density gradient centrifugation. Total RNA was extracted using Trizol reagent, and RNA quality was assessed on an Agilent 2100 Bioanalyzer. On the study overall, not on this receptor specifically: Most expanded thyroid clonotypes (frequency above 0.001) were also detected in blood, a finding suggesting that blood repertoires may reflect thyroid immune responses. In validation, progression to ophthalmopathy was predicted by the model with 70% to 71% sensitivity and around 75% specificity, a median of around 6.5 months before onset. In cross-validation, a model built on a 13 V-J signature told ophthalmopathy apart from stable hyperthyroidism with under 90% sensitivity and around 81% specificity, and in testing the same model reached 80%/75%. Sample size was not statistically predetermined, and blinding of investigators to group allocation was not performed.

The chain uses TRBV5-1 and TRBJ1-2; 8 bases in the junction line up with TRBD1. This receptor was taken from a young man with Graves' hyperthyroidism. Sequencing was done on a sample of blood. The CDR3 protein: CASSLGQGHGYTF. The bases are TGCGCCAGCAGCTTGGGACAGGGGCATGGCTACACCTTC.